This entry concerns a single T cell receptor (beta chain). Its matching antigen is unknown. The entry originates in a study of cytomegalovirus exposure and HLA in healthy donors. V was pared by 5 bases and J by 5 bases, with 5 bases of the junction left unmatched. The germline V gene has CDR1 SGHRS and CDR2 YFSETQ. There are 14 residues in the CDR3. Study conclusions and caveats: Reports indicate that TCR beta sequences accurately predicted the HLA-A and HLA-B alleles of most subjects. Some V segments, TRBV6-2 and TRBV6-3 among them, were indistinguishable and were therefore excluded. Among TCR beta chains, those listed as cytomegalovirus-associated numbered some 170.

60 Vbeta and 13 Jbeta primers were used in PCR. In the authors' methods: The count from a later analysis was 70 million to 85 million unique TCR beta chains, some 10 million of them shared. Sequencing used immunoSEQ multiplex PCR; TCRdb keeps in-frame clones, though not all of them. V and J calls and clone size are as listed in that table; D and trimming were resolved from the DNA. The sample lists fewer than 200,000 clones, 75% to 90% occurring once. Material: PBMCs. The chain has TRBV5-1 and TRBJ2-7, with TRBD1 matching 12 bases. The receptor was derived from a male donor in good health and CMV-seronegative. CDR3 region: CASSGTGGNDEQYF. CDR3 sequence (DNA): TGCGCCAGCAGTGGGACAGGGGGCAACGACGAGCAGTACTTC.